These 29 T cell receptor beta chains came from one sample sequenced in a study of OX40 agonist ivuxolimab in advanced cancers. TCRdb keeps only in-frame clones here, not all; method: immunoSEQ multiplex PCR. This table has about 43,000 clones, approximately 91% appearing once. The sample in question was CD4+ or CD8+ T cells sorted from blood, obtained in a trial of the OX40 agonist ivuxolimab. These TCRs come from an adult with an advanced solid tumor such as melanoma, head and neck, liver or kidney cancer.

The J gene is TRBJ1-5, the V gene TRBV28; weak D call: TRBD1 (5 bases). The V gene lost 3 bases and the J gene lost 4 bases, with 13 bases spanning the gap. CDR1 MDHEN and CDR2 SYDVKM come from the germline V gene. This CDR3 comprises 15 residues. CDR3 loop: CASSLSRVMNQPQHF. Written as DNA, the CDR3 is TGTGCCAGCAGTTTGTCCAGGGTAATGAATCAGCCCCAGCATTTT. Full variable domain (rest looked up from reference TRBV28 and TRBJ1-5): DVKVTQSSRYLVKRTGEKVFLECVQDMDHENMFWYRQDPGLGLRLIYFSYDVKMKEKGDIPEGYSVSREKKERFSLILESASTNQTSMYLCASSLSRVMNQPQHFGDGTRLSIL.

This sequence joins TRBV30 and TRBJ1-5, with 8 bases lining up with TRBD1. The junction had 8 bases not matched to a gene; V was cut back by 0 bases and J by 4 bases. Germline V gives CDR1 GTSNPN, CDR2 SVGIG (reference sequence). The CDR3 runs 16 residues. CDR3 in DNA: TGTGCCTGGAGTGTAAAGGGGACAGGCCTGAATCAGCCCCAGCATTTT. Protein sequence: CAWSVKGTGLNQPQHF.

This rearrangement joins TRBV10-1 to TRBJ2-3, with TRBD1 identical over 10 bases. Per the germline V gene, CDR1 is WNHNN and CDR2 is SYGVQD (reference sequence). This CDR3 has 15 amino acids. V lost 0 bases and J lost 3; bases outside the gene matches: 0. The CDR3 nucleotides are TGCGCCAGCAGTGAGTCGGGACAGGGGACAGATACGCAGTATTTT. Its translation is CASSESGQGTDTQYF.

The chain links TRBV28 to TRBJ1-2, with a weak D call TRBD1 (5 bases). The CDR3 length is 14 residues. The V and J ends lost 2 bases and 5 bases respectively, with 12 bases between them. The germline V gene encodes CDR1 MDHEN and CDR2 SYDVKM. CDR3: CASSLIGAAYGYTF. DNA of the CDR3: TGTGCCAGCAGTTTAATCGGGGCGGCTTATGGCTACACCTTC.

The V call is TRBV27, the J call TRBJ2-1, with D unresolved. V was pared by 2 bases and J by 10 bases, with 30 bases between. CDR1 MNHEY and CDR2 SMNVEV come from the germline V gene (reference sequence). CDR3 length: 19 amino acids. The CDR3 protein is CASSLGSRRLRDSQHEQFF. The CDR3 DNA sequence: TGTGCCAGCAGTTTAGGTTCCCGCAGGCTAAGAGACTCCCAACACGAGCAGTTCTTC.

The chain recombines TRBV25-1 with TRBJ2-1, with 9 bases aligning to TRBD2. The J segment lost 5 bases and the V segment lost 1 base, leaving 12 bases of the junction unmatched. The CDR3 length is 18 residues. Germline CDR1 MGHDK, CDR2 SYGVNS. As DNA, the CDR3 is TGTGCCAGCAGTGAATCCATGACTAGCGGTTCCCCGGACAATGAGCAGTTCTTC. It encodes CASSESMTSGSPDNEQFF.

V gene TRBV2 combines with J gene TRBJ2-3; 14 nucleotides agree with TRBD2. The CDR3 is made up of 19 amino acids. Germline V gene lookup returns CDR1 SNHLY and CDR2 FYNNEI. V trimming: 3 bases; J trimming: 4 bases; junction bases outside the gene matches: 12. This CDR3 reads CASSDPGTSGSQWADTQYF. In DNA, the CDR3 is TGTGCCAGCAGTGATCCCGGGACTAGCGGGAGTCAGTGGGCAGATACGCAGTATTTT.

The chain has TRBV28 and TRBJ2-1; 7 bases fit TRBD2. This CDR3 region has 15 residues. Germline V CDR1 and CDR2: MDHEN, SYDVKM. After removal of 5 bases from V and 4 bases from J, the junction contained 8 bases not matched to a gene. The CDR3 DNA is TGTGCCAGCAGTGTCGGACTAGGGGTTTACAATGAGCAGTTCTTC. Residues: CASSVGLGVYNEQFF.

The gene calls are TRBV18 and TRBJ2-3; 11 nucleotides match TRBD2. Germline-derived CDR1 and CDR2 are KGHSH and LQKENI. V shed 3 bases, J shed 14 bases, and the junction held 7 bases outside the gene matches. The CDR3 runs 13 residues. The CDR3 loop reads CASSPGLADGWYF. Written as DNA, the CDR3 is TGTGCCAGCTCACCGGGACTAGCGGACGGGTGGTATTTT.

The V and J genes are TRBV27 and TRBJ2-7; 10 nucleotides line up with TRBD2. Germline V lookup: CDR1 MNHEY, CDR2 SMNVEV (reference sequence). The CDR3 is made up of 15 amino acids. Unmatched junction bases numbered 8, after V lost 6 bases and J lost 3 bases. In DNA form, the CDR3 reads TGTGCCAGCAGCCCTACTAGCGGGGCCATCTACGAGCAGTACTTC. Protein product: CASSPTSGAIYEQYF.

The chain couples TRBV7-8 to TRBJ2-7; 8 bases are a match to TRBD1. With 3 bases clipped from V and 7 bases from J, the junction kept 29 bases outside the gene matches. The V gene's germline CDR1 is SGHVS and CDR2 FQNEAQ. CDR3 length equals 21 residues. CDR3: CASSFPGSQGAERPEIWEQYF. In DNA, the CDR3 is TGTGCCAGCAGCTTCCCCGGCTCCCAGGGGGCCGAGAGACCCGAGATATGGGAGCAGTACTTC.

V is TRBV7-9 and J is TRBJ1-5, with 9 bases lining up with TRBD1. Germline CDR1 SEHNR, CDR2 FQNEAQ (reference sequence). The trim removed 3 bases at V and 4 bases at J, leaving 4 bases unmatched. This CDR3 region has 15 residues. This CDR3 reads CASSFTGGWNQPQHF. Written as DNA, the CDR3 is TGTGCCAGCAGCTTTACAGGGGGCTGGAATCAGCCCCAGCATTTT.

J is TRBJ1-2 and V is TRBV19; D may be TRBD1 (6 bases). V was cut by 5 bases and J by 3 bases, with 13 bases left in between. In germline, CDR1 is LNHDA, CDR2 SQIVND (reference sequence). The CDR3 sequence is 14 residues long. The CDR3 DNA follows: TGTGCCAGTAGTGGACCCCGACAGGACTATGGCTACACCTTC. Amino acids: CASSGPRQDYGYTF.

V gene TRBV19 combines with J gene TRBJ2-1; D perhaps matches TRBD2 (6 bases). Deletions cut 7 bases from V and 0 bases from J, with 13 bases between. The CDR3 runs 15 residues. The germline CDR1 and CDR2 sequences are LNHDA and SQIVND (reference sequence). DNA for the CDR3: TGTGCCAGTAACCCTAGCGCCAGCTCCTACAATGAGCAGTTCTTC. Translated: CASNPSASSYNEQFF.

This clone was counted a single time. CDR3 sequence reads: CASNTGYRNEKLFF. The CDR3, as DNA: TGTGCCAGTAACACAGGGTATCGAAATGAAAAACTGTTTTTT. The J gene is TRBJ1-4, the V gene TRBV19; D is perhaps TRBD1 (6 bases). This CDR3 comprises 14 residues. The ends were cut back, 7 bases at V and 5 bases at J, with 14 bases in the middle. The germline V gene encodes CDR1 LNHDA and CDR2 SQIVND (reference sequence).

This chain joins TRBV10-3 and TRBJ2-7; weak D call: TRBD1 (6 bases). CDR3 length: 15 residues. V shed 3 bases and J shed 3 bases, with 15 bases lying between them. The V gene's germline CDR1 is ENHRY and CDR2 SYGVKD. The DNA of the CDR3 is TGTGCCATCAGTGACCCCGGACAGCCATTCTACGAGCAGTACTTC. It yields the protein CAISDPGQPFYEQYF.

This chain joins TRBV11-1 and TRBJ2-3; perhaps TRBD1 as D (5 bases). Germline V lookup: CDR1 SGHAT, CDR2 FQDESV (reference sequence). V shed 1 base and J shed 2 bases, with 13 bases lying between them. This CDR3 has 16 residues. For the CDR3, the DNA is TGTGCCAGCAGCTTAGGGGGCAGCCCACTCACAGATACGCAGTATTTT. Amino acids: CASSLGGSPLTDTQYF.

The chain recombines TRBV5-5 with TRBJ1-2, with 7 bases identical to TRBD1. In germline, CDR1 is SGHKS, CDR2 YYEKEE (reference sequence). This CDR3 spans 14 amino acids. Unmatched junction bases numbered 4, after V lost 3 bases and J lost 2 bases. DNA for the CDR3: TGTGCCAGCAGCTGGGGGGACAGAAACTATGGCTACACCTTC. Translating gives CASSWGDRNYGYTF. The entire variable domain, with the rest obtained from reference TRBV5-5 and TRBJ1-2, is as follows: DAGVTQSPTHLIKTRGQQVTLRCSPISGHKSVSWYQQVLGQGPQFIFQYYEKEERGRGNFPDRFSARQFPNYSSELNVNALLLGDSALYLCASSWGDRNYGYTFGSGTRLTVV.

This rearrangement joins TRBV19 to TRBJ2-7; TRBD2 matches 8 bases. The CDR3 loop spans 15 amino acids. Trimming cost V 1 base and J 7 bases; bases outside gene matches: 9. Germline CDR1 LNHDA, CDR2 SQIVND (reference sequence). CDR3 amino acids: CASSIALGLDREQYF. In DNA, the CDR3 is TGTGCCAGTAGTATAGCTTTGGGACTAGACCGAGAGCAGTACTTC.

The chain couples TRBV28 to TRBJ2-1; D unclear. This CDR3 has 15 amino acids. The V gene's germline CDR1 is MDHEN and CDR2 SYDVKM. Trimming removed 5 bases from V and 2 bases from J, with 13 bases in between. DNA of the CDR3: TGTGCCAGCAGTAATCAAGGTACCGCCTACAATGAGCAGTTCTTC. It specifies CASSNQGTAYNEQFF.

In the case of this clone: At one end, the junction sequence differs from germline, possibly due to a read error. The chain couples TRBV6-1 to TRBJ2-1; D may be TRBD2 (5 bases). The CDR3 totals 14 residues. CDR1 and CDR2 (germline): MNHNS, SASEGT. CDR3 sequence (DNA): TGTGCCAGCAGTGAAGCGTCCGCAACTAAAAAGCGGCTCTTC. It yields the protein CASSEASATKKRLF.

The V and J genes are TRBV19 and TRBJ2-7, with 8 bases fitting TRBD1. The CDR3 extends over 14 amino acids. Germline trimming cut 3 bases from V and 0 bases from J; bases unmatched to any gene: 1. Per the germline V gene, CDR1 is LNHDA and CDR2 is SQIVND (reference sequence). CDR3 sequence: CASSMGQVSYEQYF. The CDR3 DNA sequence: TGTGCCAGTAGTATGGGACAGGTCTCCTACGAGCAGTACTTC.

The chain joins TRBV29-1 to TRBJ2-7; weak D call: TRBD1 (5 bases). Trimming took off 7 bases at V and 2 bases at J, with 9 bases between the two ends. The CDR3 consists of 11 residues. The germline gives CDR1 SQVTM, CDR2 ANQGSEA. The CDR3 DNA is TGCAGCGCTACACAGGCCTACGAGCAGTACTTC. Residues: CSATQAYEQYF.

The chain couples TRBV29-1 to TRBJ2-7; D is possibly TRBD2 (5 bases). Trimming removed 4 bases from V and 4 bases from J, with 14 bases in between. CDR1 SQVTM and CDR2 ANQGSEA come from the germline V gene. The CDR3 sequence is 13 residues long. CDR3: CSVGAGIGYEQYF. In nucleotides, the CDR3 is TGCAGCGTTGGGGCGGGTATTGGGTACGAGCAGTACTTC.

The gene calls are TRBV28 and TRBJ1-4; weak D call: TRBD1 (6 bases). The CDR3 totals 13 residues. V shed 3 bases and J shed 7 bases, with 9 bases lying between them. CDR1 is MDHEN and CDR2 is SYDVKM in the germline V gene. Written as DNA, the CDR3 is TGTGCCAGCAGTTTCAGGGGACCTGAAAAACTGTTTTTT. Protein product: CASSFRGPEKLFF. Drawing the rest from reference TRBV28 and TRBJ1-4, the complete variable domain is DVKVTQSSRYLVKRTGEKVFLECVQDMDHENMFWYRQDPGLGLRLIYFSYDVKMKEKGDIPEGYSVSREKKERFSLILESASTNQTSMYLCASSFRGPEKLFFGSGTQLSVL.

The chain has TRBV28 and TRBJ2-3; D remains ambiguous. Trimming left V 6 bases short and J 1 base short, with 5 bases between. This CDR3 region has 12 residues. CDR1 is MDHEN, CDR2 SYDVKM, per germline. CDR3 DNA: TGTGCCAGCAGAAGGGGCACAGATACGCAGTATTTT. Amino acid sequence: CASRRGTDTQYF.

The gene calls are TRBV15 and TRBJ2-1; unclear D gene. CDR1 LNHNV and CDR2 YYDKDF come from the germline V gene (reference sequence). The germline V and J ends were trimmed by 5 bases and 4 bases, with 15 bases remaining between them. There are 15 residues in the CDR3. The CDR3 loop is CATSLVSLSYNEQFF. In DNA, the CDR3 is TGTGCCACCAGCCTTGTATCCTTATCTTACAATGAGCAGTTCTTC.

The chain links TRBV27 to TRBJ2-3; D is ambiguous. Trimming left V 2 bases short and J 7 bases short, with 10 bases between. This CDR3 is built from 13 residues. Germline V gene data show CDR1 as MNHEY and CDR2 as SMNVEV (reference sequence). The CDR3 bases are TGTGCCAGCAGTTTAAACCCCTCGTATACGCAGTATTTT. Residues: CASSLNPSYTQYF.

The gene calls are TRBV30 and TRBJ2-2; TRBD2 matches 11 bases. Germline V lookup: CDR1 GTSNPN, CDR2 SVGIG (reference sequence). The V and J ends lost 7 bases and 4 bases, in that order; junction bases with no gene match: 5. This CDR3 is 14 amino acids long. CDR3 DNA: TGTGCCTTTAGCGGGGGGGGCGGCACCGGGGAGCTGTTTTTT. Translating gives CAFSGGGGTGELFF.